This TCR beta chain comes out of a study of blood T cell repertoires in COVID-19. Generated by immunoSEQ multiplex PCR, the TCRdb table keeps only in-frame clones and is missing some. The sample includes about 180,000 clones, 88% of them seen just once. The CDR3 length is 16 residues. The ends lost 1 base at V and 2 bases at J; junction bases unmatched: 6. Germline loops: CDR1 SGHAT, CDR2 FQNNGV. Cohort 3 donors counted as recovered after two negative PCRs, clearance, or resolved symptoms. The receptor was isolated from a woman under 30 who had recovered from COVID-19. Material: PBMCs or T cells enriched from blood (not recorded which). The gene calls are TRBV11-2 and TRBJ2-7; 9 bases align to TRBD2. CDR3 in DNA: TGTGCCAGCAGCTTAGCTAGCGGGACCCCCACCTACGAGCAGTACTTC. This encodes CASSLASGTPTYEQYF.